The subject of this entry is one TCR beta chain. Looked up from germline, CDR1 is SGHRS and CDR2 is YFSETQ. The CDR3 has 16 residues. Trimming took 4 bases from V and 4 from J; bases not matched to a gene: 8. The data were obtained in a study of Ad26.COV2.S vaccination and SARS-CoV-2 variants. The treatment: some 19 received Ad26.COV2.S at low or high dose, single or two shots; roughly 5 received placebo; per-sample allocation not given. Day 63 following the first vaccine or placebo injection was when the samples were taken. Profiled with immunoSEQ multiplex PCR; TCRdb holds only in-frame clones, not every one. This sample carries hundreds of thousands of clones, around 89% of them seen once, and the ten largest clones take about 1.5%.

The J gene is TRBJ2-1, the V gene TRBV5-1, with TRBD2 identical over 10 bases. This specimen was peripheral blood, taken in a trial of Ad26.COV2.S vaccine versus placebo. This TCR came from a person aged 18-60 years who received the Ad26.COV2.S COVID-19 vaccine or a placebo. The CDR3 coding sequence is TGCGCCAGCAGCCTGGACCCACTAGCGGGGTACAATGAGCAGTTCTTC. It codes for CASSLDPLAGYNEQFF.